The clone carrying this T cell receptor beta chain was seen more than once but under ten times. Its antigen is unidentified. The data were obtained in a study of high-grade serous ovarian cancer treatment subgroups. On the study more broadly: Each sample yielded on average roughly 7,400 unique TCR beta rearrangements from approximately 15,000 reads.

The assay was immunoSEQ multiplex PCR, and TCRdb's table has in-frame clones only and misses some. The table records around 8,000 clones, about 64% of them present only once. The length of the CDR3 is 13 residues. Trimming cost V 0 bases and J 1 base, with 4 bases left between them. Germline V lookup: CDR1 LNHNV, CDR2 YYDKDF (reference sequence). Tumor tissue was taken before any definitive surgery or chemotherapy was given. Findings and limits, study-wide: TCR relatedness rose with neoantigen level and trended with mutation load.

What was sequenced was tumor tissue. The TCR sequence derives from a human donor with high-grade serous ovarian cancer. The chain links TRBV15 to TRBJ2-7; the D is unclear. Here the CDR3 DNA reads TGTGCCACCAGCAGAGAACAGTCCTACGAGCAGTACTTC. It yields the protein CATSREQSYEQYF.